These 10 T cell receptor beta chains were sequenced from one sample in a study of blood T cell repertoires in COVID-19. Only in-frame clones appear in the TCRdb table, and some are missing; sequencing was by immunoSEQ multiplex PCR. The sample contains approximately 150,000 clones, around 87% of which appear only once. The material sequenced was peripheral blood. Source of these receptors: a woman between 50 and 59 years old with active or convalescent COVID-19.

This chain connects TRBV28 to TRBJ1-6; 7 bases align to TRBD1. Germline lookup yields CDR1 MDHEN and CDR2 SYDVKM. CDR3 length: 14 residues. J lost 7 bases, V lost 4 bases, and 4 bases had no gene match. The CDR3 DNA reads TGTGCCAGCAGTTCACCGGGACAGAATTCACCCCTCCACTTT. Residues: CASSSPGQNSPLHF.

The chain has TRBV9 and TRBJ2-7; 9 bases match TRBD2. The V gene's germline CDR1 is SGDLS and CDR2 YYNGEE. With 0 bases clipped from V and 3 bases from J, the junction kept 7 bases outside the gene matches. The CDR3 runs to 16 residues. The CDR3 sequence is CASSVGLAGKIYEQYF. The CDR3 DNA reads TGTGCCAGCAGCGTAGGGCTAGCGGGGAAGATCTACGAGCAGTACTTC.

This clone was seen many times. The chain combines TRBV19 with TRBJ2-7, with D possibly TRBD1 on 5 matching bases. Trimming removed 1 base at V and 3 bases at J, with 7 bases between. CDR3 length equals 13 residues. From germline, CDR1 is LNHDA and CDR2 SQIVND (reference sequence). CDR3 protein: CASSIAQGYEQYF. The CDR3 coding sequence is TGTGCCAGTAGTATAGCTCAGGGCTACGAGCAGTACTTC.

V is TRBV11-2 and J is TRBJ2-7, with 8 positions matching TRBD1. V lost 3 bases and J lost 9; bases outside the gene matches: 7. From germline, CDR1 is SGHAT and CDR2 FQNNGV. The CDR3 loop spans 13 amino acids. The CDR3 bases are TGTGCCAGCAGCTTCGGACAGGGCGCTGGGCAGTACTTC. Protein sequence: CASSFGQGAGQYF.

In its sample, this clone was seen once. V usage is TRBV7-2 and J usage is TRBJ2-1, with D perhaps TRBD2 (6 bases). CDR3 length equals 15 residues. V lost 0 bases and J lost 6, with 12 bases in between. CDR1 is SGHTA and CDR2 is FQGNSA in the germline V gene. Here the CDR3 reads CASSLASGSINEQFF. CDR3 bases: TGTGCCAGCAGCTTAGCTAGCGGATCCATCAATGAGCAGTTCTTC.

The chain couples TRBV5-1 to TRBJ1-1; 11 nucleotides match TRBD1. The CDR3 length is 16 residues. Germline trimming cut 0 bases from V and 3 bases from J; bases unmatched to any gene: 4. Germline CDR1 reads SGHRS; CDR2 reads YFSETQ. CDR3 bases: TGCGCCAGCAGCTTGGGGACAGGGGGCGCGGACACTGAAGCTTTCTTT. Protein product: CASSLGTGGADTEAFF.

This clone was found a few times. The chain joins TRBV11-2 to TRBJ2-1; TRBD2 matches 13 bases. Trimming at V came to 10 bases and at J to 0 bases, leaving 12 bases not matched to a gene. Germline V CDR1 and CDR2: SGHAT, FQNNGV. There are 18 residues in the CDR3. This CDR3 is CAILTRTSGSPSYNEQFF. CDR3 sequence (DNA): TGTGCCATCTTAACCCGGACTAGCGGGAGCCCCTCCTACAATGAGCAGTTCTTC. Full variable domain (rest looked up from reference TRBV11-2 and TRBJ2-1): EAGVAQSPRYKIIEKRQSVAFWCNPISGHATLYWYQQILGQGPKLLIQFQNNGVVDDSQLPKDRFSAERLKGVDSTLKIQPAKLEDSAVYLCAILTRTSGSPSYNEQFFGPGTRLTVL.

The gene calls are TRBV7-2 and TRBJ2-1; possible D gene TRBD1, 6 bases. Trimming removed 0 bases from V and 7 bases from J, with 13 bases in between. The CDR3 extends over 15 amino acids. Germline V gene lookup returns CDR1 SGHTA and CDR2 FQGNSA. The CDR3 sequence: CASSLAQGLWNEQFF. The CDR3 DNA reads TGTGCCAGCAGCTTAGCACAGGGTCTGTGGAATGAGCAGTTCTTC.

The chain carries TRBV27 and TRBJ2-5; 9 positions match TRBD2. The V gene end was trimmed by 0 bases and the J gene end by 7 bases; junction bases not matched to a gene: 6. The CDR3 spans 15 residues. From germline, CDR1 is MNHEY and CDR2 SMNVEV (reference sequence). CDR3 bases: TGTGCCAGCAGTTTATCTAGCGGGGGCTGGGGGACCCAGTACTTC. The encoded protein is CASSLSSGGWGTQYF.

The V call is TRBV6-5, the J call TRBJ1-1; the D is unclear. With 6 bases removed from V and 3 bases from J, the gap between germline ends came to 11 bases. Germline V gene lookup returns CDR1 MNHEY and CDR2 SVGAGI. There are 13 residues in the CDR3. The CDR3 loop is CASRLVLDTEAFF. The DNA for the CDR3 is TGTGCCAGCAGGCTAGTACTGGACACTGAAGCTTTCTTT.